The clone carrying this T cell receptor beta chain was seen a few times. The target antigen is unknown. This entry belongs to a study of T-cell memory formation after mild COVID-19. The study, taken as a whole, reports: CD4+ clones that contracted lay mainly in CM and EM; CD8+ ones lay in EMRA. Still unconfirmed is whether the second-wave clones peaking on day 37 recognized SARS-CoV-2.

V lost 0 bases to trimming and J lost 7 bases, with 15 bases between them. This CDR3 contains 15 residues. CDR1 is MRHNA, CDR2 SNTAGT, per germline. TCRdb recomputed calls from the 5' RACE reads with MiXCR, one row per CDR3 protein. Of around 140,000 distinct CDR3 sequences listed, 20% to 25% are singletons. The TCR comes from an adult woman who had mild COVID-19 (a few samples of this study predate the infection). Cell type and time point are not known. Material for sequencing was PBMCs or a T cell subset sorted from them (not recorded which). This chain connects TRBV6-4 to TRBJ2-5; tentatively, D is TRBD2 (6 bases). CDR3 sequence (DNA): TGTGCCAGCAGTGACTCGCCTAGCGAGATGGCGACCCAGTACTTC. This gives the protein CASSDSPSEMATQYF.